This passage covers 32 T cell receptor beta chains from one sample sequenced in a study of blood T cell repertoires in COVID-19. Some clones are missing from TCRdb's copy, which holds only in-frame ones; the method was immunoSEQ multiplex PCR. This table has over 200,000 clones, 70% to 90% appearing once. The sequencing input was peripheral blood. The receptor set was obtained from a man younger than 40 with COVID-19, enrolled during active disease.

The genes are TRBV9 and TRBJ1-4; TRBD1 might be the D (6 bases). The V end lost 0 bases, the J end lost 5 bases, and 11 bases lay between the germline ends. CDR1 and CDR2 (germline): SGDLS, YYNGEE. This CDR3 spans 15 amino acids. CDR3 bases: TGTGCCAGCAGCGTAGGGGGGCCCGAAAATGAAAAACTGTTTTTT. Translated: CASSVGGPENEKLFF.

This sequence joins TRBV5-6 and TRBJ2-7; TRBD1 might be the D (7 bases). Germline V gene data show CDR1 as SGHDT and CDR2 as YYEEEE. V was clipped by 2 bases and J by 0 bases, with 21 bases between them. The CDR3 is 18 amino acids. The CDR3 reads CASSFFSTSGGGSYEQYF. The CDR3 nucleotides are TGTGCCAGCAGCTTTTTCAGTACCTCAGGGGGAGGCTCCTACGAGCAGTACTTC. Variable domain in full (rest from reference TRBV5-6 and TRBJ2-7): DAGVTQSPTHLIKTRGQQVTLRCSPKSGHDTVSWYQQALGQGPQFIFQYYEEEERQRGNFPDRFSGHQFPNYSSELNVNALLLGDSALYLCASSFFSTSGGGSYEQYFGPGTRLTVT.

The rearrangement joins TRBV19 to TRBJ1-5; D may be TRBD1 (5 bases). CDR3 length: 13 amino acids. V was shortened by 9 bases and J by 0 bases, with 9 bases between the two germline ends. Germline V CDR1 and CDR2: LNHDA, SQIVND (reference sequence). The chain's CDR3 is CASRQFSNQPQHF. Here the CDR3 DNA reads TGTGCCAGCCGACAGTTTAGCAATCAGCCCCAGCATTTT.

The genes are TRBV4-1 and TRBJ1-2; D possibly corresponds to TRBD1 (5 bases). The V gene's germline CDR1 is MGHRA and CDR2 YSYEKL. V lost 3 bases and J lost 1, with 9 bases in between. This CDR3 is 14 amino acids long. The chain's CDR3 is CASSQLGGNYGYTF. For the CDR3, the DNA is TGCGCCAGCAGCCAGCTGGGGGGTAACTATGGCTACACCTTC.

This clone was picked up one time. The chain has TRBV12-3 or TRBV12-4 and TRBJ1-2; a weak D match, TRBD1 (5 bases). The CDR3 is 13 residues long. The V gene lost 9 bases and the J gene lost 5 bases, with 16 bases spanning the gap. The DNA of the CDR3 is TGTGCCAGTGTGTGGGCGGGGGTTTATGGCTACACCTTC. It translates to CASVWAGVYGYTF.

The CDR3 loop is CASSPPSGVNEQFF. The CDR3 DNA reads TGTGCCAGCAGTCCACCTAGCGGGGTGAATGAGCAGTTCTTC. The chain joins TRBV27 to TRBJ2-1, with 9 bases fitting TRBD2. J was trimmed by 7 bases and V by 5 bases; bases with no gene match: 6. This CDR3 region has 14 residues. The germline CDR1 and CDR2 sequences are MNHEY and SMNVEV (reference sequence).

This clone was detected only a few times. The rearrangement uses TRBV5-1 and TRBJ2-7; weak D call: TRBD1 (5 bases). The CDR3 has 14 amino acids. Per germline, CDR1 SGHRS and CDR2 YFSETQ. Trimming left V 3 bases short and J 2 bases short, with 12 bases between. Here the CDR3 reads CASSSDSTTYEQYF. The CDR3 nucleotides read TGCGCCAGCAGCTCCGACAGTACCACCTACGAGCAGTACTTC. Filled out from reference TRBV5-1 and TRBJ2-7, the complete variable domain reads KAGVTQTPRYLIKTRGQQVTLSCSPISGHRSVSWYQQTPGQGLQFLFEYFSETQRNKGNFPGRFSGRQFSNSRSEMNVSTLELGDSALYLCASSSDSTTYEQYFGPGTRLTVT.

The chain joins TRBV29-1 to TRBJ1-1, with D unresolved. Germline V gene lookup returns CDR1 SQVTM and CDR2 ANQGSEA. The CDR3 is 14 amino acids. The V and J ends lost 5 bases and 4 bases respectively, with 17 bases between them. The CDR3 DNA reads TGCAGCGTTCGGCCTTATCGGGGAGCCACTGAAGCTTTCTTT. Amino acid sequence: CSVRPYRGATEAFF.

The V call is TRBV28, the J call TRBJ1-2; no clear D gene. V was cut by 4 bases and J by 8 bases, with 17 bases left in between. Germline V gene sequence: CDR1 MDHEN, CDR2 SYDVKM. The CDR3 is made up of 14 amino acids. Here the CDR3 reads CASSSPREYEGYTF. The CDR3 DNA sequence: TGTGCCAGCAGTTCACCACGGGAGTACGAAGGCTACACCTTC.

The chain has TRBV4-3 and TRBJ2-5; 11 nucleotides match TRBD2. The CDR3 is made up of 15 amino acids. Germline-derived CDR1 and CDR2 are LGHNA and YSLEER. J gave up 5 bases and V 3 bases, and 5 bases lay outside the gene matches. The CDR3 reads CASSQIAGGRETQYF. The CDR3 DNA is TGCGCCAGCAGCCAGATAGCGGGGGGGCGGGAGACCCAGTACTTC.

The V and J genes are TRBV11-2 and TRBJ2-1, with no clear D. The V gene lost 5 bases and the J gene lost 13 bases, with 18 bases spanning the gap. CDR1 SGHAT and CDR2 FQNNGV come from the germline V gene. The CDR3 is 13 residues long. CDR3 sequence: CASSVGSSVTQFF. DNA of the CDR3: TGTGCCAGCAGCGTAGGGTCGAGCGTTACTCAGTTCTTC.

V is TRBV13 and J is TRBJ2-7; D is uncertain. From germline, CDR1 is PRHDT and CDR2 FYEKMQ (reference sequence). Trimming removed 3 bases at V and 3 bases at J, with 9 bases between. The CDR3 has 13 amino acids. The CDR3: CASSFGQDYEQYF. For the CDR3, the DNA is TGTGCCAGCAGCTTTGGGCAAGACTACGAGCAGTACTTC.

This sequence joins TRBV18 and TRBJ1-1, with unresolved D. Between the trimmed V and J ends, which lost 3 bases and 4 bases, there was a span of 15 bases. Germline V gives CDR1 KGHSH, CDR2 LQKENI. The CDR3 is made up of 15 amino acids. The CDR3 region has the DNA TGTGCCAGCTCACCTCCCACCCCCGGGTCCACTGAAGCTTTCTTT. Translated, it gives CASSPPTPGSTEAFF.

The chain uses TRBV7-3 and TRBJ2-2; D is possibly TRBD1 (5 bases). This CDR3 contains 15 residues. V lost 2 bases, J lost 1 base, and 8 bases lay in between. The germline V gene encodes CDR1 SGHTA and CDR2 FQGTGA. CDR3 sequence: CASSLARENTGELFF. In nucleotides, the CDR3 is TGTGCCAGCAGCTTAGCCAGGGAGAACACCGGGGAGCTGTTTTTT.

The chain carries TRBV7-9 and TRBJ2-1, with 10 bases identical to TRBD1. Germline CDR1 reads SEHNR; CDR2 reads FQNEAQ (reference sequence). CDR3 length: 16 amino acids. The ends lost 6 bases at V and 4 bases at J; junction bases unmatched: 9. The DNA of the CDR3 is TGTGCCAGCAGGCTATCGGCGGGACAGGGGTACAATGAGCAGTTCTTC. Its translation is CASRLSAGQGYNEQFF.

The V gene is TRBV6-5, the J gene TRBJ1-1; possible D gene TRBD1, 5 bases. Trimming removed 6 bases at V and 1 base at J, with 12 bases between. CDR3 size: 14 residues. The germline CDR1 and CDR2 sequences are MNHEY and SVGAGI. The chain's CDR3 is CASRPGLQNTEAFF. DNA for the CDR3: TGTGCCAGCAGACCGGGACTCCAGAACACTGAAGCTTTCTTT.

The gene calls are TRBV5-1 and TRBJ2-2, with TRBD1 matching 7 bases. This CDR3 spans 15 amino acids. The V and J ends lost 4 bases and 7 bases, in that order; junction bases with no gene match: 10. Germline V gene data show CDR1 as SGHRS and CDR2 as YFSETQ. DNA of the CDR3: TGCGCCAGCAGCCCGGTAGGGGGCTCGAGCGGGGAGCTGTTTTTT. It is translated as CASSPVGGSSGELFF.

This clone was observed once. Written as DNA, the CDR3 is TGTGCCAGCAGCCAGGGGCCCTACACCGGGGAGCTGTTTTTT. This gives the protein CASSQGPYTGELFF. The chain employs TRBV14 and TRBJ2-2; D possibly corresponds to TRBD1 (5 bases). The V and J ends lost 3 bases and 3 bases respectively, with 8 bases between them. In germline, CDR1 is SGHDN, CDR2 FVKESK. CDR3 length: 14 amino acids. The full variable domain, its missing parts supplied by reference TRBV14 and TRBJ2-2, is EAGVTQFPSHSVIEKGQTVTLRCDPISGHDNLYWYRRVMGKEIKFLLHFVKESKQDESGMPNNRFLAERTGGTYSTLKVQPAELEDSGVYFCASSQGPYTGELFFGEGSRLTVL.

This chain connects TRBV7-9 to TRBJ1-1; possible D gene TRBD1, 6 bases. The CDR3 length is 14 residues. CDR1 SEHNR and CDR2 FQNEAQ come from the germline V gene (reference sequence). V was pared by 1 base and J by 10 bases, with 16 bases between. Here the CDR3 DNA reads TGTGCCAGCAGCTTAGTTAACAGGGAAGAAGGAGCTTTCTTT. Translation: CASSLVNREEGAFF.

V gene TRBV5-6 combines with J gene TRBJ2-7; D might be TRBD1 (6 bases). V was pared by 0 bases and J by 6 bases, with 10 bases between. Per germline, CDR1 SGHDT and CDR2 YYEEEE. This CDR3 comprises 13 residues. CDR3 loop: CASSLGGGGEQYF. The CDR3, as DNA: TGTGCCAGCAGCTTGGGAGGGGGTGGCGAGCAGTACTTC.

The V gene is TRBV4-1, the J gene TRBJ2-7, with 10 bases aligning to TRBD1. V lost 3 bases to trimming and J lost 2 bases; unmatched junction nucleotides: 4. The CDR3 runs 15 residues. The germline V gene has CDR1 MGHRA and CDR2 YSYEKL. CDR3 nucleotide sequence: TGCGCCAGCAGCCATCCGGGACAGGGGACCTACGAGCAGTACTTC. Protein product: CASSHPGQGTYEQYF.

The CDR3 is CASSYQRQPTSYNEQFF. DNA of the CDR3: TGTGCCAGCAGTTACCAAAGACAGCCTACCTCCTACAATGAGCAGTTCTTC. This chain uses TRBV6-2 or TRBV6-3 with TRBJ2-1; TRBD1 is a possible D gene (5 bases). CDR1 and CDR2 from the germline V gene are MNHEY and SVGEGT. The CDR3 is 17 residues long. V gave up 2 bases and J gave up 0 bases, with 14 bases separating them.

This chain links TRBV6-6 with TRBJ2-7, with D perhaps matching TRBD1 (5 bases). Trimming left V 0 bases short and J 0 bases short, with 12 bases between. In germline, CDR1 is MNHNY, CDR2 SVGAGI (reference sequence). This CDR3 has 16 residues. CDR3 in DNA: TGTGCCAGCAGTTACTCCGACAGATGGATCTCCTACGAGCAGTACTTC. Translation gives CASSYSDRWISYEQYF.

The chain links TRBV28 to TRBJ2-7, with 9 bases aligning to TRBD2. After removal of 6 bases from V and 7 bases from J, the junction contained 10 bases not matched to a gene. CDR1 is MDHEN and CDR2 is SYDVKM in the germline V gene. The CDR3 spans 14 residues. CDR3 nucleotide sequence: TGTGCCAGCAGGGCAAGCGGGAGGCGGGGAGAGCAGTACTTC. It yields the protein CASRASGRRGEQYF.

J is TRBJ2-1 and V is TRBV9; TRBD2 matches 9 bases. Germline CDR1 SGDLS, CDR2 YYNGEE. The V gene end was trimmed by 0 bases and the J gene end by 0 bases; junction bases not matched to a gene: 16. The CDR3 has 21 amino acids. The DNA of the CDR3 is TGTGCCAGCAGCGTAGGGAGGGCTAGCGGGATCCTTCCGAGCTCCTACAATGAGCAGTTCTTC. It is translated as CASSVGRASGILPSSYNEQFF.

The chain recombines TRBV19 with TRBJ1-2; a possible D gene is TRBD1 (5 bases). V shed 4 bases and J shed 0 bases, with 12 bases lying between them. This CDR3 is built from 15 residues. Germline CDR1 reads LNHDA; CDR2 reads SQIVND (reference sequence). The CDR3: CASSTLDRPNYGYTF. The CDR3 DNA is TGTGCCAGTAGTACCCTTGACAGACCTAACTATGGCTACACCTTC.

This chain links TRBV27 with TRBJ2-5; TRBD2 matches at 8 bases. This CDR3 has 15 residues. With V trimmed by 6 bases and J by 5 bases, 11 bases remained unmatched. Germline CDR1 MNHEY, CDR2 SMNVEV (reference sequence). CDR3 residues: CASSQNGGARETQYF. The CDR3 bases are TGTGCCAGCAGCCAAAACGGGGGGGCCCGGGAGACCCAGTACTTC.

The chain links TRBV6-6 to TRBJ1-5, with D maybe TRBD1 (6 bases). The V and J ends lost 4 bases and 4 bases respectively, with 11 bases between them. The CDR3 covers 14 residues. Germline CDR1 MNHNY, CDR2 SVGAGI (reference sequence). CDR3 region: CASSSGQTNQPQHF. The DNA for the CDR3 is TGTGCCAGCAGTTCTGGACAGACTAATCAGCCCCAGCATTTT.

The chain's CDR3 is CASSFASGGTGETQYF. CDR3 coding DNA: TGTGCCAGTAGTTTTGCTAGCGGGGGGACGGGGGAGACCCAGTACTTC. The gene calls are TRBV19 and TRBJ2-5, with TRBD2 identical over 11 bases. V trimming: 5 bases; J trimming: 5 bases; junction bases outside the gene matches: 10. The length of the CDR3 is 16 residues. Germline V gene sequence: CDR1 LNHDA, CDR2 SQIVND (reference sequence).

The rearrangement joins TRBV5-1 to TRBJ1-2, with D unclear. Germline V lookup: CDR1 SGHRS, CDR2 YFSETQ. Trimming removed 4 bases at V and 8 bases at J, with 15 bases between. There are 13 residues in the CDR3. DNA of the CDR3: TGCGCCAGCAGCCCCACCGCGGGGTACGGCTACACCTTC. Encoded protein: CASSPTAGYGYTF.

In DNA, the CDR3 is TGTGCCAGCAGTTTGACTAGCGGGGGGTTGTTCACAGATACGCAGTATTTT. Translation: CASSLTSGGLFTDTQYF. The gene calls are TRBV28 and TRBJ2-3; 13 positions agree with TRBD2. The CDR3 loop spans 17 amino acids. V lost 3 bases to trimming and J lost 2 bases; unmatched junction nucleotides: 5. Germline-derived CDR1 and CDR2 are MDHEN and SYDVKM.

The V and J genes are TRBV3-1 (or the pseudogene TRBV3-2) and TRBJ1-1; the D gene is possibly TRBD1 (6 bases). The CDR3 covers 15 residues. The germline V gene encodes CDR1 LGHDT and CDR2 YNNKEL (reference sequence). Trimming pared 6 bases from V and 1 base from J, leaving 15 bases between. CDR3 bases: TGTGCCAGCAGTCAATATCAGGGGAAGAACACTGAAGCTTTCTTT. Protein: CASSQYQGKNTEAFF.